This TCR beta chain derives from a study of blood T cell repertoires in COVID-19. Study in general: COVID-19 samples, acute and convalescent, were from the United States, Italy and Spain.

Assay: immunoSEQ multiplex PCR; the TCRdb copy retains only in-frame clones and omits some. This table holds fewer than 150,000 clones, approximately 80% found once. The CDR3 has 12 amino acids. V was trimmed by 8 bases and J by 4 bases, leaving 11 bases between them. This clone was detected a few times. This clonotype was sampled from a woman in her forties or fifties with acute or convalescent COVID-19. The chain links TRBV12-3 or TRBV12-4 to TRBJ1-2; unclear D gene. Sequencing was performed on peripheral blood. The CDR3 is CASGPRSYGYTF. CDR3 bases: TGTGCCAGCGGCCCTAGAAGCTATGGCTACACCTTC.